The 10 T cell receptor beta chains below were found in one sample sequenced in a study of T cells in localized non-small cell lung cancer. Sequencing was performed with immunoSEQ multiplex PCR; in TCRdb, only in-frame clones are kept and a portion is missing. In the table there are over 1,400 clones, more than 20% of which are singletons. The sequenced sample was normal lung tissue next to the tumor, obtained before any cancer treatment. The receptors shown here come from a man between 40 and 70 years old with stage II squamous cell lung carcinoma.

The chain employs TRBV6-8 and TRBJ1-1; TRBD1 is a possible D gene (6 bases). The CDR3 has 13 residues. CDR1 and CDR2 from the germline V gene are MNHGY and SAAAGT. V was cut by 6 bases and J by 2 bases, with 10 bases left in between. The chain's CDR3 is CASSPGDNTEAFF. Here the CDR3 DNA reads TGTGCCAGCAGCCCAGGGGACAACACTGAAGCTTTCTTT.

The chain uses TRBV25-1 and TRBJ1-3; D remains unclear. The CDR3 consists of 13 residues. Germline V gene lookup returns CDR1 MGHDK and CDR2 SYGVNS. V gave up 4 bases and J gave up 2 bases, with 6 bases separating them. In nucleotides, the CDR3 is TGTGCCAGCAGTGCTCGGCCTGGAAACACCATATATTTT. Translated: CASSARPGNTIYF.

This clone was seen only once. The chain carries TRBV18 and TRBJ2-7; the match to TRBD1 covers 12 bases. Germline trimming cut 3 bases from V and 7 bases from J; bases unmatched to any gene: 10. Per germline, CDR1 KGHSH and CDR2 LQKENI. The CDR3 contains 16 residues. CDR3 sequence: CASSPTPGQGAREQYF. The DNA of the CDR3 is TGTGCCAGCTCACCGACCCCGGGACAGGGGGCGCGGGAGCAGTACTTC.

The V and J genes are TRBV30 and TRBJ2-3, with D uncertain. Trimming took 0 bases from V and 6 from J, leaving 10 bases between them. This CDR3 contains 13 residues. Looked up from germline, CDR1 is GTSNPN and CDR2 is SVGIG (reference sequence). CDR3 in amino acids: CAWSVGNGDTQYF. DNA for the CDR3: TGTGCCTGGAGTGTGGGAAACGGCGATACGCAGTATTTT. Together with reference TRBV30 and TRBJ2-3, the CDR3 gives the full variable domain: SQTIHQWPATLVQPVGSPLSLECTVEGTSNPNLYWYRQAAGRGLQLLFYSVGIGQISSEVPQNLSASRPQDRQFILSSKKLLLSDSGFYLCAWSVGNGDTQYFGPGTRLTVL.

In its sample, this clone ranks as hyperexpanded. The chain recombines TRBV6-7 with TRBJ1-1; no definite D call. Being an ORF, TRBV6-7 has a function that is uncertain. V was clipped by 6 bases and J by 2 bases, with 4 bases between them. This CDR3 is built from 11 residues. Written as DNA, the CDR3 is TGTGCCAGCAGGATAAACACTGAAGCTTTCTTT. Translation: CASRINTEAFF.

The chain has TRBV7-1 and TRBJ2-7, with 11 bases matching TRBD1. TRBV7-1 is known as an ORF, though its function is uncertain. The V segment lost 5 bases and the J segment 3 bases; nucleotides outside the gene matches: 6. This CDR3 contains 15 residues. The CDR3 DNA sequence: TGTGCCAGCAGCCCCCGGGACAGGGGGTACTACGAGCAGTACTTC. This codes for CASSPRDRGYYEQYF.

This clone has a handful of counts. The chain uses TRBV19 and TRBJ1-1; D is perhaps TRBD1 (5 bases). Germline V gene lookup returns CDR1 LNHDA and CDR2 SQIVND (reference sequence). Between the trimmed V and J ends, which lost 4 bases and 11 bases, there was a span of 14 bases. CDR3 length equals 12 residues. For the CDR3, the DNA is TGTGCCAGTAGTAGGGCAGCCGGGGGGGCTTTCTTT. Its translation: CASSRAAGGAFF.

The V call is TRBV29-1, the J call TRBJ2-7; 9 positions match TRBD1. Germline V CDR1 and CDR2: SQVTM, ANQGSEA. This CDR3 comprises 16 residues. V shed 5 bases, J shed 4 bases, and the junction held 15 bases outside the gene matches. CDR3 residues: CSVTVPGQGSMYEQYF. The DNA for the CDR3 is TGCAGCGTTACGGTGCCGGGACAGGGTTCGATGTACGAGCAGTACTTC.

The chain links TRBV6-8 to TRBJ2-7; 7 bases line up with TRBD2. The germline gives CDR1 MNHGY, CDR2 SAAAGT. V gave up 1 base and J gave up 0 bases; unmatched junction bases: 3. The CDR3 totals 15 residues. The CDR3 spells CASSYLSGISYEQYF. CDR3 DNA sequence: TGTGCCAGCAGTTACTTGAGCGGGATCTCCTACGAGCAGTACTTC.

This clone has more than one count but fewer than ten. The J gene is TRBJ1-1, the V gene TRBV9; TRBD1 matches 8 bases. Germline values: CDR1 SGDLS, CDR2 YYNGEE. This CDR3 is 14 amino acids long. V shed 3 bases and J 7 bases; nucleotides not matched to a gene: 8. The CDR3 protein is CASSAGQGVGEAFF. CDR3 sequence (DNA): TGTGCCAGCAGCGCCGGACAGGGAGTAGGTGAAGCTTTCTTT.